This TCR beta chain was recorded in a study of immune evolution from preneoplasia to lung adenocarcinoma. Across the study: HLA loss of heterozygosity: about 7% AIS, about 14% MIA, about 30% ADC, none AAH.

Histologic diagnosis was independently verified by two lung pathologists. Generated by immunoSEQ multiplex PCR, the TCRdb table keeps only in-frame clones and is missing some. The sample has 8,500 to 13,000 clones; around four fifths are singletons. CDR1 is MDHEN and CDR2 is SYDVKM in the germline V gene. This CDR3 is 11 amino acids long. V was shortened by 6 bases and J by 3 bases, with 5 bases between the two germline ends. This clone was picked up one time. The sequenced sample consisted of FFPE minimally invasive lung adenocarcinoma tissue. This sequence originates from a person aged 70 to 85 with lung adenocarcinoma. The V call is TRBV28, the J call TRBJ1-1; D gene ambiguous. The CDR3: CASRSYTEAFF. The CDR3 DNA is TGTGCCAGCAGATCTTACACTGAAGCTTTCTTT.